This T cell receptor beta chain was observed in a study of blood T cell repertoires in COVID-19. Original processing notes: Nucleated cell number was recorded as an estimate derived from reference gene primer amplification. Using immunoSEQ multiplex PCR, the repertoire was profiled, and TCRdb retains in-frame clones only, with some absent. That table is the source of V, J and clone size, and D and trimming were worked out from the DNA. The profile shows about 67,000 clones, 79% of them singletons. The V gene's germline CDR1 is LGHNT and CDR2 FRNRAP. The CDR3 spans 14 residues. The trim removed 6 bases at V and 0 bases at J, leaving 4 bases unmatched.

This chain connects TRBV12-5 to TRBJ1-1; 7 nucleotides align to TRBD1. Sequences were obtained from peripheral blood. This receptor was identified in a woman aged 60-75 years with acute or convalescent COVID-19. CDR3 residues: CASGSGQMNTEAFF. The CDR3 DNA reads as TGTGCTAGTGGCTCGGGACAGATGAACACTGAAGCTTTCTTT.